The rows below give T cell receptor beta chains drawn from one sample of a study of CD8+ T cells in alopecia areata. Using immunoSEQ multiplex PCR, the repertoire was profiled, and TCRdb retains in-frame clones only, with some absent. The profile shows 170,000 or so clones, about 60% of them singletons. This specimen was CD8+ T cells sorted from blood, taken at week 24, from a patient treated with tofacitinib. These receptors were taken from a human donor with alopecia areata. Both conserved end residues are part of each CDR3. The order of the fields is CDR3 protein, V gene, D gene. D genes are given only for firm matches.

CASSLGARGYEQYF | TRBV13 | NA
CATSRDLGEQRWYF | TRBV15 | NA
CASSLVLGTETQYF | TRBV5-1 | NA
CASSLSTVGDTQYF | TRBV5-1 | NA
CASSEGQGSTDTQYF | TRBV5-1 | TRBD1
CASSLGLNEQFF | TRBV5-6 | NA
CASSLSIGWNEQFF | TRBV27 | NA
CAWSPPTEQETQYF | TRBV30 | NA
CASSLGQLQETQYF | TRBV6-5 | TRBD1
CASSPTGVNSPLHF | TRBV27 | NA
CASSEWGYEQFF | TRBV2 | NA
CASSFGTGGAGETQYF | TRBV5-6 | TRBD2
CASSPGIAGINEKLFF | TRBV7-8 | NA
CASSPRGRWDQPQHF | TRBV4-1 | NA
CASSEAGRAINQPQHF | TRBV6-1 | NA
CASSLGGTYEQYF | TRBV5-4 | NA
CASGWTASNTEAFF | TRBV6-6 | NA
CASSLRAYGETQYF | TRBV13 | NA
CSDGTANTEAFF | TRBV29-1 | TRBD1
CASSEAKGVLRLSYEQYF | TRBV6-1 | NA
CASSLGRPRGREETQYF | TRBV7-9 | NA
CASSLSRIGPSTDTQYF | TRBV13 | NA
CASSEDTKGQFF | TRBV6-5 | NA
CACGPVNTEAFF | TRBV2 | NA
CAWGTASRTYEQYF | TRBV30 | NA
CASSYLTGTSGYEQYF | TRBV5-4 | TRBD2
CASSSNPILLLEQFF | TRBV6-6 | NA
CASSLPSRGETQYF | TRBV7-9 | NA
CASSSWTSSYEQYF | TRBV27 | NA
CSVDIAGTQYF | TRBV29-1 | NA
CASSPQDSRGSYEQYF | TRBV4-1 | NA
CSVEGRQGGGYTF | TRBV29-1 | TRBD1
CASSLGGGTEAFF | TRBV7-3 | NA
CASSPTGSYNEQFF | TRBV5-1 | TRBD1
CASSLAKGPQHF | TRBV5-6 | NA
CSASPRGGYTF | TRBV20-1 | NA
CASSESQGTTYEQYF | TRBV25-1 | NA
CASSGGGGEQYF | TRBV9 | NA
CASSYEWGLYETQYF | TRBV6-6 | NA
CASSLVYEQFF | TRBV13 | NA
CASSPEVGANVLTF | TRBV9 | NA
CASSVYRGSYEQYF | TRBV5-6 | TRBD1
CSVAGSAGELFF | TRBV29-1 | NA
CASSCLLTEANYGYTF | TRBV11-3 | NA
CASSQGVGGNSPLHF | TRBV9 | TRBD1
CASSSQMRCNQPQHF | TRBV7-7 | NA
CASSQGDTQYF | TRBV4-1 | NA
CSALAGSTDTQYF | TRBV29-1 | TRBD2
CASSTYTNTEAFF | TRBV19 | NA